What follows is one T cell receptor (beta chain) and its context. Seattle-derived patients entered the study during active infection and were followed longitudinally. The CDR3 extends over 14 amino acids. Trimming pared 2 bases from V and 6 bases from J, leaving 11 bases between. Germline V lookup: CDR1 SGHAT, CDR2 FQNNGV. TCRdb's copy holds only in-frame clones and misses some; the assay was immunoSEQ multiplex PCR. The data show about 500,000 clones, approximately 91% seen once. The sample comes from a study of blood T cell repertoires in COVID-19. Overall study context: Sites in the United States, Italy and Spain provided acute and convalescent COVID-19 samples. T cells, B-cell-depleted T cells, or PBMCs provided the cDNA or gDNA that served as material.

J is TRBJ1-3 and V is TRBV11-2; possibly TRBD1 for D (6 bases). The TCR comes from a woman aged 45-65 years with COVID-19, enrolled during active disease. What was sequenced was peripheral blood. The CDR3 region has the DNA TGTGCCAGCAGCTTACGGGGGGCGGAAAACACCATATATTTT. Translation: CASSLRGAENTIYF.